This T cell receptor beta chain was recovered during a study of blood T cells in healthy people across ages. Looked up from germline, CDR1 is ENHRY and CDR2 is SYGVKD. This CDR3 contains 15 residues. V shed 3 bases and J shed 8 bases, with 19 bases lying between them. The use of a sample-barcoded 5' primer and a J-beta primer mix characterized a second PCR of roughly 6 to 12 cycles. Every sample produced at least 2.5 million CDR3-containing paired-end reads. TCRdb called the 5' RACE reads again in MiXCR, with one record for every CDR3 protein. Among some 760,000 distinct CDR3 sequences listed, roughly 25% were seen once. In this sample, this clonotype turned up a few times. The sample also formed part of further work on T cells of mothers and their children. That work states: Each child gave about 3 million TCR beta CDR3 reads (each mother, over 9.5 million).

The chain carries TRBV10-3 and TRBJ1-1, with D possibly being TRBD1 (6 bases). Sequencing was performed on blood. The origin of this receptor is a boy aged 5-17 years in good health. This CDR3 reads CAISDFQTGAAEAFF. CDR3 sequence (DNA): TGTGCCATCAGTGACTTCCAGACAGGAGCGGCCGAAGCTTTCTTT.